This T cell receptor beta chain derives from a study of cytomegalovirus exposure and HLA in healthy donors (dated by TCRdb to about 2017). For the study in its entirety: An earlier analysis of some 620 of the donors reported 276 Gb of sequence data and 95 million to 140 million unique TCR beta sequences obtained from roughly 170 million T cells. In a later genetic analysis, genome-wide SNP genotypes for about 55% of the roughly 670 donors were used, and that subset was treated as a discovery cohort. Approximately 310 gigabases of sequencing data and roughly 90 million unique TCR sequences were included in an early release covering several hundred HLA-typed donors. Besides the first cohort of approximately 670 subjects, a separate validation cohort made up of roughly 130 different subjects was used. Of the approximately 370 genotyped donors, over 80% were placed in the genetic ancestry cluster associated with self-reported Caucasian donors. In a later analysis, previously published TCR beta repertoires from fewer than 750 donors were re-analyzed and high-resolution HLA genotyping was added so that TCR occurrence patterns could be studied. The study aimed to test whether cataloging public T cell receptors could reveal signatures of past pathogen exposure. High-throughput TCR immunosequencing, statistical association of individual TCRs with disease status, and machine learning were combined to predict cytomegalovirus infection status. In an earlier analysis of a few hundred of the donors, high-throughput TCR beta sequencing was used to judge whether each TCR beta V gene segment behaved as functional or pseudogenic. Typing coverage varied by locus: 629-630 donors for A, B, C, DRB1 and DQB1; 522 for DQA1; more than 600 for DPA1; fewer than 480 for DPB1. About five DR-DQ haplotypes were handled as single units for association and clustering because linkage in the cohort was strong. In the later analysis, no new phenotypic data were used to find candidate immune exposures; instead, reliance was placed on TCR beta sequences and their occurrence across donors. Among around 400 genotyped donors of the cohort, an average of approximately 230,000 unique TCR beta nucleotide sequences were sequenced per donor, around 20% of them non-productive. Alongside the repertoire data, information on donor age, sex, ethnicity and CMV serostatus was compiled. The study used immunosequencing to profile the T cell repertoires of hundreds of subjects and linked those repertoires to cytomegalovirus serostatus. All discovery cohort repertoires had been generated using a single sequencing platform. Class I and class II HLA loci were covered by the typing at four-digit resolution.

Library method: the immunoSEQ multiplex PCR assay. A mixture of 60 forward primers for TCR Vbeta segments and 13 reverse primers for TCR Jbeta segments was used in the multiplex PCR. The CDR3 region of rearranged TCR beta genes was amplified from genomic DNA by a multiplex PCR assay. The amplified TCR beta libraries were sequenced on the Illumina HiSeq System as 87-base-pair reads. Regarding the original processing steps: A later analysis counted some 80 million unique TCR beta chains across the 600 to 850 repertoires, and some 11 million of these chains were shared by at least two donors. A nearest-neighbor algorithm error-corrected the raw reads and collapsed the reads into unique sequences, merging closely related sequences to remove PCR and sequencing errors. CDR3 sequences were aligned to IMGT reference sequences to assign V, D and J gene segments. For a sequence to be retained, a match of at least six nucleotides was required to both a V gene segment and a J gene segment. A rearrangement was called productive if the CDR3 had no stop codons and remained in frame with V and J, and every other rearrangement was called non-productive. Following IMGT convention, CDR3 was defined as the stretch from the second conserved V-encoded cysteine to the conserved J-encoded phenylalanine. The earlier analysis of roughly 590 of the donors excluded sequences that lacked an unambiguous match to a single V gene segment. In an earlier analysis of 450 to 750 of the donors, a V segment was called functional when productive rearrangements were above 56.7%, and segregating when the standard deviation between donors exceeded 5%. A statistical classification framework was built for diagnosing cytomegalovirus status from the catalog of TCR beta chain sequences. In a later analysis, V and J genes were assigned by comparing TCR nucleotide sequences against IMGT/GENE-DB human TR gene sequences. In a later analysis, CDR3 sequences and most-parsimonious VDJ recombination scenarios were assigned using the TCRdist pipeline. In a later analysis, each TCR beta chain was defined by its CDR3 amino acid sequence together with its V-gene family, and reads lacking a unique V-gene family were excluded. In a later analysis, 550 to 650 highly shared, low-generation-probability nucleotide sequences were removed to address suspected cross-contamination and a sequencing artifact. In a later analysis, a clonal expansion index was calculated for each public chain from normalized within-repertoire ranks of inferred template counts. A later analysis computed generation probabilities with a VDJ recombination model fitted to out-of-frame rearrangements, and checked the results against IGoR. Hypergeometric tests were used in a later analysis to score TCR-TCR, TCR-HLA and TCR-CMV co-occurrence, with a repertoire-size bias correction applied to the TCR pairs. False discovery rates were estimated in a later analysis by permuting HLA or CMV assignments 20 times. A later analysis grouped co-occurring TCRs with DBSCAN, adding TCRdist sequence similarity when clustering within HLA-allele-positive subsets. Repertoires with fewer than 30,000 or more than 120,000 public chains were left out of co-occurrence clustering, as were five repertoires with anomalous nucleotide sharing. TCRdb's version of the immuneACCESS table is confined to in-frame rearrangements and falls short of the full clone set. An unresolved V gene accounts for under half of the shortfall where checked; the remainder is of unknown origin. That table furnishes V, J and clone size, whereas the DNA furnished D and trimming. This sample comprises roughly 100,000 clones, approximately 77% of them detected only once. The ten biggest clones cover roughly 5% of the sample.

The cohort was made up of approximately 670 healthy bone marrow donors. All cohort members were sampled while nominally healthy, although unrecorded immune exposures were likely present. The donor was CMV seronegative and was included in the group of a few hundred seronegative cohort members. A peripheral blood sample was collected from each donor, and TCR beta sequencing was performed on peripheral blood mononuclear cells. The Qiagen DNeasy Blood Extraction Kit was used to extract genomic DNA from the blood cell samples. Concerning this clone itself: Its antigen is unknown. Base quality data are lacking; no much larger clone is found one base away.

What the authors observed across the whole study: A further reported finding was that TCR beta sequences accurately predicted the HLA-A and HLA-B alleles for most subjects in the first cohort. Across donors, most TCR sequences were observed very rarely, whereas some public TCRs were present in many individuals. A group of highly shared sequence variants was considered likely to be a technical artifact of the sequencing pipeline. A later analysis associated roughly 17,000 TCR beta sequences with specific HLA alleles at a false discovery rate of 0.05. The study listed 170 or so TCR beta chains as associated with cytomegalovirus. Assigning TCR associations to individual alleles was difficult when HLA alleles, especially DR and DQ, strongly co-occurred. Some IMGT-functional V segments, including TRBV6-2 and TRBV6-3, could not be distinguished by the 87-base-pair reads and were therefore excluded. In a later analysis, TCR association rates were found to vary across HLA loci, with the most associated TCRs seen for DRB1 alleles and the fewest for HLA-C alleles. A later genetic analysis associated a missense DCLRE1C variant with V-gene and J-gene trimming of TCR beta chains, and an independent cohort replicated the association. According to a later analysis, most CMV-associated TCR beta chains appeared to be HLA-restricted, and the HLA associations seemed to be driven largely by CMV exposure. The classifier was reported to diagnose cytomegalovirus status with high specificity and sensitivity in both the original and validation cohorts. Presence/absence analyses assumed roughly uniform sequencing depth across donors, an assumption that may not hold. In an earlier analysis of approximately 600 of the donors, most TCR beta V segments were observed in productive rearrangements about 87% or about 30% of the time, broadly matching IMGT annotations. Compared with equally common non-associated chains, HLA-associated TCR beta chains in a later analysis were more clonally expanded and had lower generation probabilities. Linkage disequilibrium might explain the correlated functional status among segregating V segments, but an unknown experimental factor could not be ruled out. According to a later genetic analysis, donors in an Asian-associated ancestry cluster had fewer N-insertions in productive TCRs than the approximately 630-donor mean. Some 16 rarely observed V segments, including chromosome 9 orphons, were excluded from the earlier analysis of several hundred of the donors because counts were too low. HLA typing was unavailable for some donors at each locus, so association tests used only the typed subset. Several of the top co-occurrence clusters appeared to be linked to parvovirus B19, influenza, CMV and Epstein-Barr virus, according to a later analysis. According to the authors, the approach could potentially be generalized to other disease states and immunological phenotypes. In this cohort, only TCR beta chains were sequenced, and detectable features were limited by the absence of alpha or paired-chain data. In vitro tests confirmed that a few of the cytomegalovirus-associated TCR beta chains recognize cytomegalovirus antigens. The only immune exposure information available for the cohort was CMV serostatus.

CDR1 and CDR2 are read off the germline V gene as SGHDN and FVKESK. The CDR3 has 15 amino acids, counting the end cysteine and phenylalanine. The CDR3 DNA has 45 bases and is translated from base 1. Relative to germline, V is 1 base shorter and J is 2 bases shorter, with 8 bases between their ends. This clonotype was obtained from a woman in her thirties or forties in good health and CMV-seronegative. The sample taken for sequencing was PBMCs. This receptor chain uses TRBV14 and TRBJ2-2; the D gene remains uncertain. For the CDR3, the sequence is CASSQVNTNTGELFF. DNA sequence: TGTGCCAGCAGCCAAGTAAACACCAACACCGGGGAGCTGTTTTTT.